The 16 T cell receptor beta chains presented below share a single source sample, sequenced in a study of blood T cell repertoires in COVID-19. Sequenced by immunoSEQ multiplex PCR; TCRdb stores in-frame clones only, minus some. The sample contains about 220,000 clones, about 86% of which appear only once. The source material was PBMCs or T cells enriched from blood (not recorded which). All receptors derive from a woman aged 45-59 years with acute COVID-19.

This chain links TRBV7-9 with TRBJ2-7; 12 nucleotides match TRBD2. V was pared by 1 base and J by 5 bases, with 3 bases of the junction left unmatched. Per germline, CDR1 SEHNR and CDR2 FQNEAQ (reference sequence). The CDR3 runs to 15 residues. The DNA for the CDR3 is TGTGCCAGCAGCTTAGTCACTAGCGGGAGGAACGAGCAGTACTTC. Amino acid sequence: CASSLVTSGRNEQYF.

The chain links TRBV30 to TRBJ1-2; no firm D call. Germline-derived CDR1 and CDR2 are GTSNPN and SVGIG (reference sequence). The CDR3 has 12 residues. Trimming shortened V by 0 bases and J by 4 bases, and 6 bases separated the two germline ends. The CDR3 region is CAWSVSVYGYTF. CDR3 DNA sequence: TGTGCCTGGAGTGTATCCGTCTATGGCTACACCTTC.

The chain carries TRBV6-5 and TRBJ2-1; TRBD1 matches 9 bases. V shed 5 bases and J 6 bases; nucleotides not matched to a gene: 8. This CDR3 has 15 amino acids. The germline V gene encodes CDR1 MNHEY and CDR2 SVGAGI. The CDR3 is CASSPTGGRGNEQFF. The CDR3 nucleotides are TGTGCCAGCAGTCCGACAGGGGGTCGTGGCAATGAGCAGTTCTTC.

J is TRBJ2-7 and V is TRBV2; possibly TRBD2 for D (5 bases). V lost 7 bases, J lost 2 bases, and 18 bases lay in between. The CDR3 runs 15 residues. The V gene's germline CDR1 is SNHLY and CDR2 FYNNEI. Here the CDR3 DNA reads TGTGCCAGCATTTTCCCGGACTCTCCAACCTACGAGCAGTACTTC. Encoded protein: CASIFPDSPTYEQYF.

The chain is built from TRBV5-1 and TRBJ2-1; 15 positions agree with TRBD2. Germline loops: CDR1 SGHRS, CDR2 YFSETQ. V was clipped by 4 bases and J by 9 bases; unmatched bases: 8. CDR3 length: 16 amino acids. The chain's CDR3 is CASSRGTSGRMSEQFF. In nucleotides, the CDR3 is TGCGCCAGCAGCCGCGGGACTAGCGGGAGGATGAGTGAGCAGTTCTTC.

The V and J genes are TRBV7-2 and TRBJ2-7, with TRBD2 matching 7 bases. Trimming took 5 bases from V and 0 from J; bases not matched to a gene: 7. Germline CDR1 SGHTA, CDR2 FQGNSA. This CDR3 has 15 amino acids. The DNA for the CDR3 is TGTGCCAGCAGCCCCACTAGCGTTAGCTCCTACGAGCAGTACTTC. Encoded protein: CASSPTSVSSYEQYF.

This chain connects TRBV4-1 to TRBJ2-1, with TRBD1 identical over 7 bases. In germline, CDR1 is MGHRA, CDR2 YSYEKL. This CDR3 comprises 15 residues. Trimming at V came to 6 bases and at J to 5 bases, leaving 10 bases not matched to a gene. This CDR3 reads CASRGWGQNNNEQFF. The CDR3 nucleotides are TGCGCCAGCAGGGGTTGGGGACAGAACAACAATGAGCAGTTCTTC.

As to this clone: One end of the junction varies from germline; a read error may be responsible. The chain employs TRBV9 and TRBJ2-2, with 11 bases identical to TRBD2. CDR1 and CDR2 from the germline V gene are SGDLS and YYNGEE. This CDR3 comprises 16 residues. The CDR3 region has the DNA TGTGCCGGCAGGGGTAGCGGGAGGGAGAACACCGGGGAGCTGTTTTTT. This encodes CAGRGSGRENTGELFF.

CDR3 sequence: CASSPQGNSPLHF. The CDR3 coding sequence is TGTGCCAGCAGTCCGCAGGGCAATTCACCCCTCCACTTT. The chain couples TRBV4-2 to TRBJ1-6, with D maybe TRBD1 (5 bases). Germline V gene data show CDR1 as LGHNA and CDR2 as YNFKEQ. CDR3 size: 13 residues. V lost 6 bases and J 7 bases, leaving 10 bases between the germline ends.

This sequence joins TRBV7-3 and TRBJ2-1; 11 bases fit TRBD2. The CDR3 totals 15 residues. V trimming: 5 bases; J trimming: 7 bases; junction bases outside the gene matches: 7. Looked up from germline, CDR1 is SGHTA and CDR2 is FQGTGA. CDR3 bases: TGTGCCAGCAGCCCGACTAGCGGGATAACTAATGAGCAGTTCTTC. Translation: CASSPTSGITNEQFF.

This rearrangement joins TRBV28 to TRBJ1-5; a weak D match, TRBD1 (5 bases). V was cut by 7 bases and J by 4 bases, with 23 bases left in between. The germline V gene encodes CDR1 MDHEN and CDR2 SYDVKM. The CDR3 is 17 amino acids. CDR3 bases: TGTGCCAGCATTCCCCAGTCGGGGGGGGATGGAAATCAGCCCCAGCATTTT. Protein: CASIPQSGGDGNQPQHF. Filled out from reference TRBV28 and TRBJ1-5, the complete variable domain reads DVKVTQSSRYLVKRTGEKVFLECVQDMDHENMFWYRQDPGLGLRLIYFSYDVKMKEKGDIPEGYSVSREKKERFSLILESASTNQTSMYLCASIPQSGGDGNQPQHFGDGTRLSIL.

V is TRBV7-2 and J is TRBJ1-1, with TRBD1 matching 10 bases. This CDR3 region has 11 residues. From germline, CDR1 is SGHTA and CDR2 FQGNSA. DNA for the CDR3: TGTGCGACAGGGGGCGCCTCTGAAGCTTTCTTT. Encoded protein: CATGGASEAFF.

This clone was detected only once. The CDR3: CASRGQGKNYGYTF. In nucleotides, the CDR3 is TGTGCCAGCAGGGGACAGGGAAAGAACTATGGCTACACCTTC. This chain joins TRBV6-5 and TRBJ1-2; 9 bases line up with TRBD1. The CDR3 is 14 amino acids. V lost 6 bases and J lost 2; bases outside the gene matches: 4. Germline V gene data show CDR1 as MNHEY and CDR2 as SVGAGI.

The gene calls are TRBV11-3 and TRBJ1-3, with TRBD1 as a possible D gene (5 bases). V shed 2 bases and J shed 3 bases, with 11 bases lying between them. Germline V CDR1 and CDR2: SGHNT, YENEEA. CDR3 size: 15 residues. The CDR3 protein is CASSLRGGGGNTIYF. CDR3 nucleotides: TGTGCCAGCAGCTTAAGGGGCGGCGGTGGAAACACCATATATTTT.

This clone has just a few counts. The V call is TRBV10-2, the J call TRBJ1-1; the D gene is possibly TRBD1 (6 bases). Germline V gene sequence: CDR1 WSHSY, CDR2 SAAADI. V dropped 7 bases and J dropped 1 base, with 16 bases sitting between them. The CDR3 runs to 15 residues. The CDR3 nucleotides read TGCGCCAGCACCCTAACAGGGTTAGGGAACACTGAAGCTTTCTTT. Protein: CASTLTGLGNTEAFF.

The chain recombines TRBV20-1 with TRBJ1-5; TRBD1 is a possible D gene (6 bases). Per the germline V gene, CDR1 is DFQATT and CDR2 is SNEGSKA (reference sequence). Trimming removed 3 bases from V and 0 bases from J, with 12 bases in between. This CDR3 contains 15 residues. The DNA of the CDR3 is TGCAGTGCTAGTAACAGGGATGGTAGCAATCAGCCCCAGCATTTT. Amino acids: CSASNRDGSNQPQHF.